This TCR beta chain was obtained from a study of cytomegalovirus exposure and HLA in healthy donors. CDR3 length: 14 residues. Germline CDR1 and CDR2: SNHLY and FYNNEI. The V and J ends lost 7 bases and 4 bases, in that order; junction bases with no gene match: 6. The PCR was carried out with 60 Vbeta primers and 13 Jbeta primers. Produced via immunoSEQ multiplex PCR; TCRdb's table is partial and in-frame only. The sample consists of around 160,000 clones, around 80% of them appearing once. Sequenced sample: PBMCs. The source of this sequence is a woman aged 40 to 50 in good health and CMV-seropositive. The chain has TRBV2 and TRBJ1-4, with TRBD1 matching over 7 bases. In DNA, the CDR3 is TGTGCCAGCATAAGGAGACAGGGTAATGAAAAACTGTTTTTT. Translation gives CASIRRQGNEKLFF.